This TCR beta chain was retrieved from a study of regulatory T cells in long-lasting Graves disease. CDR3 length: 14 residues. V was clipped by 9 bases and J by 0 bases; unmatched bases: 7. From germline, CDR1 is SGHAT and CDR2 FQNNGV. This clonotype was picked up many times. The TCR beta library used iRepertoire HTBI primers with Arm-PCR amplification of CDR3. TCRdb re-called the multiplex PCR reads with MiXCR, one entry per CDR3 protein. Among hundreds of thousands of distinct CDR3 sequences, about 16% were seen once, and the ten largest hold 25%. Time point defined: newly diagnosed GD, antithyroid drugs for less than 3 months. Isolated PBMC RNA provided the starting material for the TCR library. The same sample was also studied in work on T cells in Graves' hyperthyroidism and ophthalmopathy.

J is TRBJ2-7 and V is TRBV11-2; TRBD2 matches 8 bases. The sample here was peripheral blood mononuclear cells (PBMCs), taken at new diagnosis, from a patient treated with antithyroid drugs. This TCR derives from a woman aged 35-65 years with Graves disease. This CDR3 reads CASTTSGLSYEQYF. In DNA, the CDR3 is TGTGCCAGTACCACTAGCGGTCTCTCCTACGAGCAGTACTTC.